The 26 T cell receptor beta chains presented below share a single source sample, sequenced in a study of blood T cell repertoires in COVID-19 (dated by TCRdb to 2020 to 2022). Library method: the immunoSEQ multiplex PCR assay. In TCRdb, the immuneACCESS table is reduced to in-frame sequences with V and J assigned. These tables do not hold every clone; where another copy was compared, an unresolved V gene accounts for under half, and the others remain unexplained. Within this sample are over 45,000 clones, with about 90% of them counted one time only. About 9.3% of the sample lies in the top ten. Material: peripheral blood. The receptors here all came from a man in his 60s with active COVID-19.

This clone came up once. Other DNA sequences from this sample encode an identical CDR3 as well. V and J are TRBV5-1 and TRBJ2-7, with 9 bases matching TRBD1. The junction had 2 bases not matched to a gene; V was cut back by 3 bases and J by 4 bases. The CDR3 covers 13 residues. In germline, CDR1 is SGHRS, CDR2 YFSETQ. CDR3 nucleotides: TGCGCCAGCAGCTCAGGACAGGGGTACGAGCAGTACTTC. Amino acids: CASSSGQGYEQYF.

This chain uses TRBV6-5 with TRBJ2-1; 11 bases fit TRBD2. Germline V gene data show CDR1 as MNHEY and CDR2 as SVGAGI. CDR3 length: 15 residues. Losses at the gene ends were 4 bases for V and 4 bases for J; bases not matched to a gene: 3. CDR3 sequence: CASSLLAGVYNEQFF. The CDR3 DNA reads as TGTGCCAGCAGTTTACTAGCGGGGGTGTACAATGAGCAGTTCTTC.

This chain connects TRBV10-3 to TRBJ1-1, with a tentative D call TRBD1 (5 bases). This CDR3 has 12 residues. CDR1 is ENHRY, CDR2 SYGVKD, per germline. V was clipped by 8 bases and J by 4 bases, with 11 bases between them. The CDR3 coding sequence is TGTGCCATCGGTAGGGGCGGCACTGAAGCTTTCTTT. It specifies CAIGRGGTEAFF.

J is TRBJ2-7 and V is TRBV7-2; the D is unclear. V dropped 6 bases and J dropped 0 bases, with 6 bases sitting between them. CDR1 SGHTA and CDR2 FQGNSA come from the germline V gene. CDR3 length: 12 residues. This CDR3 is CASSLSSYEQYF. Written as DNA, the CDR3 is TGTGCCAGCAGTCTTAGCTCCTACGAGCAGTACTTC. Variable domain in full (rest from reference TRBV7-2 and TRBJ2-7): GAGVSQSPSNKVTEKGKDVELRCDPISGHTALYWYRQSLGQGLEFLIYFQGNSAPDKSGLPSDRFSAERTGGSVSTLTIQRTQQEDSAVYLCASSLSSYEQYFGPGTRLTVT.

The V gene is TRBV5-8, the J gene TRBJ2-1; 7 nucleotides match TRBD1. Germline V gene lookup returns CDR1 SGHTS and CDR2 YDEGEE. CDR3 length: 12 residues. Germline trimming cut 2 bases from V and 10 bases from J; bases unmatched to any gene: 3. The CDR3 region has the DNA TGTGCCAGCAGCTTACAGGGGTTGGAGCAGTTCTTC. Protein product: CASSLQGLEQFF.

Only one count was recorded for this clone. This rearrangement joins TRBV7-8 to TRBJ1-5; D not resolved. Germline V gives CDR1 SGHVS, CDR2 FQNEAQ. V shed 2 bases and J shed 1 base, with 9 bases lying between them. The CDR3 consists of 15 residues. CDR3 DNA sequence: TGTGCCAGCAGCTTATGGGCAATGAGCAATCAGCCCCAGCATTTT. Amino acid sequence: CASSLWAMSNQPQHF.

The rearrangement uses TRBV5-6 and TRBJ1-1; D not certain. From germline, CDR1 is SGHDT and CDR2 YYEEEE. The CDR3 runs 15 residues. Trimming removed 0 bases from V and 1 base from J, with 10 bases in between. CDR3 in DNA: TGTGCCAGCAGCTTGGAGATGGCAACGAACACTGAAGCTTTCTTT. It encodes CASSLEMATNTEAFF.

This clone was seen a single time. The rearrangement uses TRBV15 and TRBJ1-2; TRBD1 aligns across 7 bases. The CDR3 totals 14 residues. Germline CDR1 reads LNHNV; CDR2 reads YYDKDF (reference sequence). The trim removed 9 bases at V and 3 bases at J, leaving 10 bases unmatched. Written as DNA, the CDR3 is TGTGCCACACGAACAGGGGTATTGGACTATGGCTACACCTTC. Its translation: CATRTGVLDYGYTF.

The chain carries TRBV19 and TRBJ1-5, with TRBD1 matching over 11 bases. Germline loops: CDR1 LNHDA, CDR2 SQIVND (reference sequence). Trimming took 10 bases from V and 1 from J; bases not matched to a gene: 9. The length of the CDR3 is 16 residues. The CDR3: CANPSGTGGSNQPQHF. CDR3 coding DNA: TGTGCCAACCCCTCCGGGACAGGGGGGAGCAATCAGCCCCAGCATTTT.

The chain carries TRBV4-2 and TRBJ2-1; 12 positions agree with TRBD2. This CDR3 region has 16 residues. The V gene's germline CDR1 is LGHNA and CDR2 YNFKEQ. V lost 4 bases to trimming and J lost 7 bases; unmatched junction nucleotides: 8. This CDR3 is CASSRLTSGSGNEQFF. The DNA for the CDR3 is TGTGCCAGCAGCCGCCTGACTAGCGGGAGTGGGAATGAGCAGTTCTTC.

The chain joins TRBV15 to TRBJ2-5; the D gene is possibly TRBD2 (5 bases). Germline V CDR1 and CDR2: LNHNV, YYDKDF (reference sequence). This CDR3 spans 14 amino acids. Trimming left V 1 base short and J 3 bases short, with 9 bases between. The CDR3 DNA follows: TGTGCCACCAGCAGAGTGAAGGAGGAAGAGACCCAGTACTTC. This encodes CATSRVKEEETQYF.

This chain uses TRBV30 with TRBJ2-1, with 8 bases fitting TRBD2. The CDR3 loop spans 15 amino acids. Germline-derived CDR1 and CDR2 are GTSNPN and SVGIG (reference sequence). J lost 7 bases, V lost 0 bases, and 8 bases had no gene match. CDR3 in amino acids: CAWSVTSGFTNEQFF. For the CDR3, the DNA is TGTGCCTGGAGTGTCACTAGCGGATTTACAAATGAGCAGTTCTTC.

Here the CDR3 DNA reads TGTGCCAGCAGCGTAGACAGTAGCTCCTACAATGAGCAGTTCTTC. Protein: CASSVDSSSYNEQFF. The chain links TRBV9 to TRBJ2-1; D remains ambiguous. V shed 0 bases and J shed 0 bases, with 7 bases lying between them. The CDR3 totals 15 residues. The germline CDR1 and CDR2 sequences are SGDLS and YYNGEE. Variable domain in full (rest from reference TRBV9 and TRBJ2-1): DSGVTQTPKHLITATGQRVTLRCSPRSGDLSVYWYQQSLDQGLQFLIQYYNGEERAKGNILERFSAQQFPDLHSELNLSSLELGDSALYFCASSVDSSSYNEQFFGPGTRLTVL.

The rearrangement joins TRBV19 to TRBJ2-7; tentative D call: TRBD2 (6 bases). Germline assignment: CDR1 LNHDA and CDR2 SQIVND (reference sequence). The CDR3 has 15 residues. Deletions cut 6 bases from V and 1 base from J, with 16 bases between. The CDR3 sequence is CASSRVEGVSYEQYF. The CDR3 DNA reads TGTGCCAGTAGCCGGGTGGAGGGCGTATCCTACGAGCAGTACTTC.

V gene TRBV30 combines with J gene TRBJ1-3, with 8 nucleotides matching TRBD1. This CDR3 contains 15 residues. V was pared by 1 base and J by 2 bases, with 4 bases of the junction left unmatched. CDR1 GTSNPN and CDR2 SVGIG come from the germline V gene (reference sequence). The CDR3 DNA follows: TGTGCCTGGAGTGCCAGGACAGGGACTGGAAACACCATATATTTT. Its translation is CAWSARTGTGNTIYF.

This clone has only a few counts. V and J are TRBV6-6 and TRBJ2-3, with TRBD1 matching 8 bases. The CDR3 extends over 15 amino acids. The J segment lost 5 bases and the V segment lost 2 bases, leaving 6 bases of the junction unmatched. CDR1 and CDR2 (germline): MNHNY, SVGAGI (reference sequence). CDR3 DNA sequence: TGTGCCAGCAGTTACCCGGACAGGGTTGGAGATACGCAGTATTTT. This encodes CASSYPDRVGDTQYF.

The genes are TRBV19 and TRBJ2-7; 7 nucleotides agree with TRBD2. The V gene end was trimmed by 6 bases and the J gene end by 4 bases; junction bases not matched to a gene: 15. CDR3 length: 16 residues. Germline CDR1 and CDR2: LNHDA and SQIVND (reference sequence). This chain's CDR3 is CASSTGLGPILYEQYF. DNA for the CDR3: TGTGCCAGTAGCACAGGACTAGGCCCAATTCTTTACGAGCAGTACTTC.

The genes are TRBV5-6 and TRBJ2-3; TRBD2 matches at 7 bases. Germline V lookup: CDR1 SGHDT, CDR2 YYEEEE. The V and J ends lost 0 bases and 8 bases, in that order; junction bases with no gene match: 9. CDR3 length: 15 amino acids. The CDR3, as DNA: TGTGCCAGCAGCTTGGACCTAGCGGACCTTCCTACGCAGTATTTT. Protein sequence: CASSLDLADLPTQYF.

This clone was found once. The chain uses TRBV19 and TRBJ2-7, with 11 bases aligning to TRBD2. CDR1 LNHDA and CDR2 SQIVND come from the germline V gene (reference sequence). Trimming removed 4 bases from V and 10 bases from J; junction bases left unmatched: 6. The CDR3 is 13 residues long. CDR3 sequence: CASSTSGGRSQYF. The CDR3, as DNA: TGTGCCAGTAGTACTAGCGGGGGGAGGAGCCAGTACTTC.

Regarding this clone: One end of the junction does not line up with germline, which may come from a read error. This sequence joins TRBV6-1 and TRBJ2-5; TRBD2 is a possible D gene (5 bases). The CDR3 extends over 13 amino acids. CDR1 and CDR2 from the germline V gene are MNHNS and SASEGT. CDR3 in amino acids: CASREGSWETQYF. CDR3 DNA sequence: TGTGCCAGCAGGGAAGGGAGTTGGGAGACCCAGTACTTC.

This chain links TRBV3-1 (or the pseudogene TRBV3-2) with TRBJ2-7; TRBD2 matches 7 bases. Germline assignment: CDR1 LGHDT and CDR2 YNNKEL (reference sequence). Trimming removed 2 bases from V and 3 bases from J; junction bases left unmatched: 4. This CDR3 contains 14 residues. The DNA for the CDR3 is TGTGCCAGCAGCCAAAGGGGAGGGGTCTACGAGCAGTACTTC. Encoded protein: CASSQRGGVYEQYF.

The chain's CDR3 is CAISESLREVYNEQFF. CDR3 DNA: TGTGCCATCAGTGAGTCTTTGCGGGAGGTATACAATGAGCAGTTCTTC. The gene calls are TRBV10-3 and TRBJ2-1; TRBD2 matches 8 bases. Germline CDR1 reads ENHRY; CDR2 reads SYGVKD. This CDR3 contains 16 residues. Losses at the gene ends were 0 bases for V and 4 bases for J; bases not matched to a gene: 5.

This clone occurred a few times. The V call is TRBV18, the J call TRBJ2-7; the match to TRBD1 covers 9 bases. The CDR3 runs to 16 residues. The trim removed 3 bases at V and 7 bases at J, leaving 13 bases unmatched. The germline gives CDR1 KGHSH, CDR2 LQKENI. The CDR3 DNA is TGTGCCAGCTCACCCACCGGGACAGGGTCTTTTAGGGAGCAGTACTTC. This codes for CASSPTGTGSFREQYF.

The chain is built from TRBV6-5 and TRBJ2-1, with D uncertain. The V gene lost 5 bases and the J gene lost 0 bases, with 11 bases spanning the gap. Per the germline V gene, CDR1 is MNHEY and CDR2 is SVGAGI. The CDR3 spans 15 residues. This CDR3 is CASSPNGYSYNEQFF. CDR3 in DNA: TGTGCCAGCAGTCCCAACGGGTACTCCTACAATGAGCAGTTCTTC.

The J gene is TRBJ1-1, the V gene TRBV7-6; 7 bases map to TRBD1. The length of the CDR3 is 12 residues. Germline V gene lookup returns CDR1 SGHVS and CDR2 FNYEAQ. J was trimmed by 7 bases and V by 3 bases; bases with no gene match: 2. The CDR3 bases are TGTGCCAGCAGCTTGGGGACAGATGAAGCTTTCTTT. It yields the protein CASSLGTDEAFF.

This clone was detected only once. The rearrangement joins TRBV19 to TRBJ1-2, with 7 bases fitting TRBD1. CDR1 LNHDA and CDR2 SQIVND come from the germline V gene (reference sequence). CDR3 length: 15 amino acids. Trimming cost V 2 bases and J 0 bases; bases outside gene matches: 3. CDR3 nucleotide sequence: TGTGCCAGTAGTATATTGACAGGGCCTAACTATGGCTACACCTTC. Protein: CASSILTGPNYGYTF. The variable domain in full, completed from reference TRBV19 and TRBJ1-2, reads DGGITQSPKYLFRKEGQNVTLSCEQNLNHDAMYWYRQDPGQGLRLIYYSQIVNDFQKGDIAEGYSVSREKKESFPLTVTSAQKNPTAFYLCASSILTGPNYGYTFGSGTRLTVV.